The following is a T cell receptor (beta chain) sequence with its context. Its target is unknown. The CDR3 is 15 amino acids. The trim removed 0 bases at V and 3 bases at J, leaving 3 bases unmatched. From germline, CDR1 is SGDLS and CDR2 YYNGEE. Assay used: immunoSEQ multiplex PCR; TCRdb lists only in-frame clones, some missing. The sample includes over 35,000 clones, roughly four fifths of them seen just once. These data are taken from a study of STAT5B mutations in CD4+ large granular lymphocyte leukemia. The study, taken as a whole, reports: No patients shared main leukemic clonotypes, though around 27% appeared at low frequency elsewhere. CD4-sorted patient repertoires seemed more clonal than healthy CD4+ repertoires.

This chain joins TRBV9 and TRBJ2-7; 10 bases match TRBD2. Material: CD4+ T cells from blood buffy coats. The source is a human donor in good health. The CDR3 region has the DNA TGTGCCAGCAGCGTAGGAAGCGGGAGGGTCTACGAGCAGTACTTC. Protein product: CASSVGSGRVYEQYF.